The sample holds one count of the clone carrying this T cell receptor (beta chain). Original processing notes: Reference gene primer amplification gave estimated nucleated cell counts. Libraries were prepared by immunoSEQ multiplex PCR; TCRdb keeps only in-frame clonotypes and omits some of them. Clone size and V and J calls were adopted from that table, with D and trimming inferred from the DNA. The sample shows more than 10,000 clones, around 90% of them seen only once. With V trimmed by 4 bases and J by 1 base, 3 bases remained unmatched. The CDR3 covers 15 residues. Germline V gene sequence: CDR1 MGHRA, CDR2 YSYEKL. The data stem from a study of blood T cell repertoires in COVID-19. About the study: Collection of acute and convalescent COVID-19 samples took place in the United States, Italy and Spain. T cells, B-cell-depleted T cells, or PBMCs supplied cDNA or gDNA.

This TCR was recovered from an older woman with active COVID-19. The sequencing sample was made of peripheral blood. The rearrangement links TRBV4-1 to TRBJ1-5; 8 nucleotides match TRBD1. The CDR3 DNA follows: TGCGCCAGCAGCCCCCGGGACAGGAGCAATCAGCCCCAGCATTTT. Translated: CASSPRDRSNQPQHF.